This TCR beta chain was recovered during a study of graft-versus-host responses after intestinal transplantation. Study-wide context: The transplants performed in recipients were multivisceral, liver-intestinal, or isolated intestinal. Among the recipients, all got anti-thymocyte globulin induction and then tacrolimus and steroids for around 3 years.

Assay used: immunoSEQ multiplex PCR; TCRdb lists only in-frame clones, some missing. Of about 10,000 clones in the sample, around 91% were seen once. Points from the study as a whole: Some GvH clones were seen earlier in gut or blood, suggesting intestinal origin.

In the case of this clone: Its matching antigen is unknown.

Sequenced material: PBMCs, taken roughly 46 days after intestinal transplant. The sequence derives from a human patient who received an intestinal transplant, so some T cells may come from the graft donor.

The CDR3 region is CASRTGTSEDEQYF. CDR3 DNA sequence: TGTGCCAGCAGGACCGGGACTAGCGAGGACGAGCAGTACTTC. The rearrangement links TRBV6-5 to TRBJ2-7; 10 bases are a match to TRBD2. Per the germline V gene, CDR1 is MNHEY and CDR2 is SVGAGI. V lost 6 bases and J lost 5; bases outside the gene matches: 7. CDR3 size: 14 residues.